The 26 T cell receptor beta chains listed next were all sequenced from one sample in a study of T cells in Graves' hyperthyroidism and ophthalmopathy (dated by TCRdb to between 2018 and 2021). Library preparation used multiplex PCR. The sample was run on an Illumina HiSeq 2000. The TCR beta CDR3 regions were amplified from RNA transcripts. The TCR CDR3 was subjected to a first round of RT-PCR using the HTBI primer set and the Qiagen OneStep RT-PCR kit. TCRdb redid the processing of the public reads, applying fastp at Q25 and MiXCR, and retained in-frame beta chains. Rows matching on CDR3 protein sequence are summarized as one entry with the most common DNA and genes. The sample yields about 330,000 distinct CDR3 sequences; roughly 13% were counted once. The top ten clonotypes cover about a third of the sample. The sample was blood. These receptors came from a woman in her forties with Graves' ophthalmopathy.

This clonotype was seen at least ten times. V usage is TRBV7-6 and J usage is TRBJ2-7; 8 bases agree with TRBD2. V was pared by 2 bases and J by 4 bases, with 7 bases of the junction left unmatched. The CDR3 has 15 amino acids. Germline V CDR1 and CDR2: SGHVS, FNYEAQ. The CDR3: CASSLRRGAGYEQYF. In nucleotides, the CDR3 is TGTGCCAGCAGCTTACGGCGGGGGGCAGGGTACGAGCAGTACTTC.

This clonotype was observed many times. The rearrangement joins TRBV20-1 to TRBJ2-7, with D perhaps given as TRBD1 or TRBD2 (6 bases each). This CDR3 comprises 16 residues. V shed 0 bases and J shed 6 bases, with 21 bases lying between them. Looked up from germline, CDR1 is DFQATT and CDR2 is SNEGSKA (reference sequence). CDR3 coding DNA: TGCAGTGCTAGAGATCACGGGGGCACTTACCACAGCGAGCAGTACTTC. This translates into CSARDHGGTYHSEQYF.

The genes are TRBV20-1 and TRBJ1-5; D remains ambiguous. This CDR3 has 14 residues. Germline CDR1 DFQATT, CDR2 SNEGSKA (reference sequence). The V end lost 0 bases, the J end lost 2 bases, and 8 bases lay between the germline ends. CDR3 DNA sequence: TGCAGTGCTAGAGATACAAATGGCAATCAGCCCCAGCATTTT. Amino acids: CSARDTNGNQPQHF.

This clonotype was recorded a few times. The V call is TRBV19, the J call TRBJ1-6; TRBD1 aligns across 9 bases. This CDR3 is built from 15 residues. After removal of 5 bases from V and 5 bases from J, the junction contained 4 bases not matched to a gene. The germline V gene encodes CDR1 LNHDA and CDR2 SQIVND (reference sequence). The CDR3 bases are TGTGCCAGTAGTTTACGGGACAGGGATAATTCACCCCTCCACTTT. Its protein is CASSLRDRDNSPLHF.

This clonotype was detected ten times or more. This chain uses TRBV6-1 with TRBJ2-7, with D unresolved. The CDR3 has 12 amino acids. V was shortened by 7 bases and J by 2 bases, with 9 bases between the two germline ends. Germline CDR1 is MNHNS and CDR2 is SASEGT. The chain's CDR3 is CASTVSTYEQYF. CDR3 nucleotide sequence: TGTGCCAGCACGGTCAGCACCTACGAGCAGTACTTC.

This clonotype was counted only a few times. An end of the junction differs from the germline gene, which may be a read error. This chain joins TRBV6-1 and TRBJ1-1; possibly TRBD1 for D (5 bases). The germline V gene has CDR1 MNHNS and CDR2 SASEGT. The CDR3 loop spans 15 amino acids. The chain's CDR3 is CASSAMQTANTEALF. CDR3 in DNA: TGTGCCAGCAGTGCGATGCAGACAGCTAACACTGAAGCTCTCTTT.

This clonotype was seen many times. V gene TRBV20-1 combines with J gene TRBJ2-7, with D tentatively TRBD2 (5 bases). The germline V gene has CDR1 DFQATT and CDR2 SNEGSKA (reference sequence). V lost 3 bases and J 0 bases, leaving 12 bases between the germline ends. The CDR3 is made up of 14 amino acids. The CDR3 DNA is TGCAGTGCTAGCGGTGACTATAGCTCCTACGAGCAGTACTTC. Translating gives CSASGDYSSYEQYF.

There are many counts of this clonotype. This chain connects TRBV28 to TRBJ2-5; tentative D call: TRBD2 (5 bases). V shed 7 bases and J shed 0 bases, with 15 bases lying between them. The CDR3 sequence is 15 residues long. The germline gives CDR1 MDHEN, CDR2 SYDVKM. The CDR3 region has the DNA TGTGCCAGCATCCCCGGACTGACGTACCAAGAGACCCAGTACTTC. Translation gives CASIPGLTYQETQYF.

As for this clonotype: A clone one base away is much larger, so this may be a read error. The chain combines TRBV19 with TRBJ1-1; no firm D call. Germline V gene lookup returns CDR1 LNHDA and CDR2 SQIVND (reference sequence). Trimming left V 8 bases short and J 2 bases short, with 15 bases between. The CDR3 loop spans 14 amino acids. The DNA for the CDR3 is TGTGCCAGTCTGAAGGCAGGAGGTAACACTGAAGCTTTCTTT. This translates into CASLKAGGNTEAFF.

This clonotype was counted ten times or more. The chain recombines TRBV2 with TRBJ1-5, with 9 bases matching TRBD1. The CDR3 runs to 18 residues. Trimming cost V 8 bases and J 2 bases; bases outside gene matches: 16. Germline loops: CDR1 SNHLY, CDR2 FYNNEI. CDR3 in amino acids: CASRGEGWTGVGNQPQHF. The DNA for the CDR3 is TGTGCCAGCCGTGGGGAGGGTTGGACAGGGGTGGGCAATCAGCCCCAGCATTTT.

This clonotype has a count of ten or more. In nucleotides, the CDR3 is TGTGCCAGCAGTCCTTCTAGACAGGAAAACTATGGCTACACCTTC. Translation: CASSPSRQENYGYTF. The chain recombines TRBV27 with TRBJ1-2; weak D call: TRBD1 (6 bases). The CDR3 spans 15 residues. V was pared by 5 bases and J by 2 bases, with 15 bases between. Looked up from germline, CDR1 is MNHEY and CDR2 is SMNVEV (reference sequence).

V and J are TRBV27 and TRBJ2-1; the D gene is possibly TRBD1 (6 bases). Germline V CDR1 and CDR2: MNHEY, SMNVEV (reference sequence). This CDR3 has 12 residues. Trimming took off 6 bases at V and 6 bases at J, with 9 bases between the two ends. The CDR3 loop reads CASRKGVNEQFF. The CDR3 coding sequence is TGTGCCAGCAGAAAGGGGGTCAATGAGCAGTTCTTC.

The V call is TRBV5-6, the J call TRBJ2-4; TRBD2 matches 7 bases. The CDR3 has 18 residues. The germline CDR1 and CDR2 sequences are SGHDT and YYEEEE. With 0 bases clipped from V and 2 bases from J, the junction kept 11 bases outside the gene matches. CDR3 sequence (DNA): TGTGCCAGCAGCTTGGGACTAGCCAACGTGGGAACCAAAAACATTCAGTACTTC. This translates into CASSLGLANVGTKNIQYF. Using reference TRBV5-6 and TRBJ2-4 for the parts outside the CDR3, the full variable domain is DAGVTQSPTHLIKTRGQQVTLRCSPKSGHDTVSWYQQALGQGPQFIFQYYEEEERQRGNFPDRFSGHQFPNYSSELNVNALLLGDSALYLCASSLGLANVGTKNIQYFGAGTRLSVL.

This clonotype was seen many times. The V call is TRBV6-1, the J call TRBJ1-6; D is ambiguous. CDR3 length equals 17 residues. Germline CDR1 is MNHNS and CDR2 is SASEGT. V was cut by 7 bases and J by 1 base, with 17 bases left in between. The CDR3 reads CASKREYRRSYNSPLHF. CDR3 sequence (DNA): TGTGCCAGCAAACGGGAATACAGAAGGTCCTATAATTCACCCCTCCACTTT.

The rearrangement uses TRBV19 and TRBJ1-1, with D tentatively TRBD1 (6 bases). There are 14 residues in the CDR3. Looked up from germline, CDR1 is LNHDA and CDR2 is SQIVND (reference sequence). Trimming cost V 4 bases and J 4 bases, with 13 bases left between them. In nucleotides, the CDR3 is TGTGCCAGTAGTAGTGACAGGCCCCTCACTGAAGCTTTCTTT. Its protein product is CASSSDRPLTEAFF.

Concerning this clonotype: The junction departs from the called germline gene at one end, perhaps through a read error. The V call is TRBV15, the J call TRBJ1-2, with 11 bases fitting TRBD1. Germline CDR1 is LNHNV and CDR2 is YYDKDF (reference sequence). The CDR3 contains 14 residues. CDR3 coding DNA: TGTACCACCAGCAGTAGGACAGGGGGCTCTGGCTACACCTTC. This sequence encodes CTTSSRTGGSGYTF.

In its sample, this clonotype was seen many times. The V call is TRBV11-2, the J call TRBJ2-3; D is possibly TRBD1 or TRBD2 (5 bases each). Per germline, CDR1 SGHAT and CDR2 FQNNGV. V was clipped by 1 base and J by 0 bases, with 11 bases between them. This CDR3 is 16 amino acids long. Here the CDR3 reads CASSLAGRTSTDTQYF. The CDR3 nucleotides read TGTGCCAGCAGCTTAGCGGGGCGGACCAGCACAGATACGCAGTATTTT.

Only a few counts were recorded for this clonotype. The chain carries TRBV3-1 and TRBJ2-6; D not resolved. Germline V gives CDR1 LGHDT, CDR2 YNNKEL (reference sequence). This CDR3 is built from 16 residues. Trimming stripped 4 bases from V and 9 bases from J, with 19 bases between. The CDR3 is CASSLSAQVRINVLTF. The DNA for the CDR3 is TGTGCCAGCAGCCTAAGCGCCCAGGTTCGGATCAACGTCCTGACTTTC.

The V call is TRBV19, the J call TRBJ1-2; D gene uncertain. The CDR3 spans 15 residues. The V gene's germline CDR1 is LNHDA and CDR2 SQIVND (reference sequence). Between the trimmed V and J ends, which lost 10 bases and 1 base, there was a span of 19 bases. DNA for the CDR3: TGTGCCACCAGTAGGGAGAATACTCTTAACTATGGCTACACCTTC. Encoded protein: CATSRENTLNYGYTF.

There are a few counts of this clonotype. The rearrangement joins TRBV18 to TRBJ2-1; the match to TRBD2 covers 7 bases. Germline loops: CDR1 KGHSH, CDR2 LQKENI. The CDR3 runs to 15 residues. Germline trimming cut 5 bases from V and 4 bases from J; bases unmatched to any gene: 8. This CDR3 is CASSDQEGLYNEQFF. CDR3 coding DNA: TGTGCCAGCTCAGATCAAGAGGGACTATACAATGAGCAGTTCTTC.

This clonotype was observed a handful of times. The chain carries TRBV9 and TRBJ2-1; 8 bases map to TRBD2. J gave up 5 bases and V 1 base, and 8 bases lay outside the gene matches. This CDR3 region has 16 residues. Germline-derived CDR1 and CDR2 are SGDLS and YYNGEE. The CDR3 coding sequence is TGTGCCAGCAGCGTACTCGGGAGGGCCCTCGACAATGAGCAGTTCTTC. This gives the protein CASSVLGRALDNEQFF.

The genes are TRBV5-1 and TRBJ2-1, with 7 bases that match TRBD2. The CDR3 is 15 amino acids. Trimming took 3 bases from V and 4 from J; bases not matched to a gene: 7. Germline V CDR1 and CDR2: SGHRS, YFSETQ. CDR3 coding DNA: TGCGCCAGCAGCTACCCGGGACTACAATACAATGAGCAGTTCTTC. It yields the protein CASSYPGLQYNEQFF.

CDR3 in amino acids: CASSDPLAGVKDTQYF. The CDR3 DNA sequence: TGCGCCAGCAGTGATCCCCTAGCGGGAGTCAAGGATACGCAGTATTTT. J is TRBJ2-3 and V is TRBV10-1; 10 bases are shared with TRBD2. The CDR3 has 16 amino acids. Trimming cost V 3 bases and J 6 bases; bases outside gene matches: 9. Germline CDR1 WNHNN, CDR2 SYGVQD (reference sequence).

The rearrangement links TRBV5-1 to TRBJ2-3; D might be TRBD1 or TRBD2, each matching 5 bases. CDR3 length equals 18 residues. Trimming left V 4 bases short and J 5 bases short, with 26 bases between. Germline V gene sequence: CDR1 SGHRS, CDR2 YFSETQ. CDR3 protein: CASSPRLIGVGDLDTQYF. CDR3 sequence (DNA): TGCGCCAGCAGCCCCCGTCTGATAGGGGTGGGGGATCTAGATACGCAGTATTTT.

This clonotype was seen repeatedly, ten times or more. The V call is TRBV6-6, the J call TRBJ2-2; TRBD2 is a possible D gene (7 bases). Germline CDR1 reads MNHNY; CDR2 reads SVGAGI (reference sequence). The V and J ends lost 2 bases and 6 bases respectively, with 16 bases between them. CDR3 length equals 16 residues. The CDR3 DNA follows: TGTGCCAGCAGTTACGAAGTGGGGGGGCCTCCCGGGGAGCTGTTTTTT. The encoded protein is CASSYEVGGPPGELFF.

This clonotype was detected ten times or more. This sequence joins TRBV2 and TRBJ2-1, with 9 nucleotides matching TRBD1. Germline trimming cut 7 bases from V and 6 bases from J; bases unmatched to any gene: 7. Germline-derived CDR1 and CDR2 are SNHLY and FYNNEI. The CDR3 consists of 14 residues. In nucleotides, the CDR3 is TGTGCCAGCAAGGGACAGGGTTCAGTCAATGAGCAGTTCTTC. It specifies CASKGQGSVNEQFF.